This record concerns one T cell receptor (beta chain) sequence. The antigen remains undetermined. This sample is drawn from a study of tumor-infiltrating lymphocytes in localized non-small cell lung cancer. Study overall: From each patient, both tumor and uninvolved lung, non-adjacent to tumor, were sampled.

CDR3 length: 13 amino acids. Looked up from germline, CDR1 is MNHEY and CDR2 is SVGAGI. V lost 1 base and J lost 4, with 6 bases in between. Notes on the study in general: Different pieces of the same tissue went to different assays, confounding technical variation with intratumor heterogeneity. IM1 and IM2 tumors showed no difference in T-cell fraction. Higher tumor T cell infiltration than in uninvolved lung was supported by TCRbeta sequencing.

Method: immunoSEQ multiplex PCR; TCRdb's copy keeps in-frame clones and lacks some. The data hold roughly 8,500 clones, with 60% to 70% observed a single time. Material for sequencing was uninvolved lung tissue not adjacent to the tumor. This rearrangement joins TRBV6-5 to TRBJ2-3, with a tentative D call TRBD2 (6 bases). This sequence originates from a human donor with non-small cell lung cancer. CDR3 region: CASSYWGADTQYF. The CDR3 DNA reads as TGTGCCAGCAGTTACTGGGGGGCAGATACGCAGTATTTT.